The 19 T cell receptor beta chains presented below share a single source sample, sequenced in a study of cytotoxic CD8 clonotypes in ibrutinib-treated CLL. Data came from immunoSEQ multiplex PCR; TCRdb stores just in-frame clones and leaves some out. The sample consists of 300,000 to 400,000 clones, roughly 71% of them appearing once. This material consisted of PBMCs, taken after 36 months of ibrutinib treatment. Receptors were obtained from a human donor with chronic lymphocytic leukemia.

This clone was found a few times. The chain links TRBV10-3 to TRBJ2-7; 7 bases are a match to TRBD1. V lost 2 bases and J lost 6; bases outside the gene matches: 4. There are 13 residues in the CDR3. CDR1 is ENHRY, CDR2 SYGVKD, per germline. The CDR3 loop is CAISETGDGEQYF. CDR3 DNA: TGTGCCATCAGTGAGACAGGGGACGGCGAGCAGTACTTC.

This clone was observed once. This chain connects TRBV6-1 to TRBJ1-4; unclear D gene. Per germline, CDR1 MNHNS and CDR2 SASEGT. V was shortened by 7 bases and J by 0 bases, with 12 bases between the two germline ends. This CDR3 region has 15 residues. The DNA for the CDR3 is TGTGCCAGCAAACCTCGCCGAGCAACTAATGAAAAACTGTTTTTT. This codes for CASKPRRATNEKLFF.

V gene TRBV5-1 combines with J gene TRBJ2-7, with D perhaps TRBD2 (6 bases). Germline CDR1 is SGHRS and CDR2 is YFSETQ. CDR3 length: 15 amino acids. V was clipped by 1 base and J by 5 bases, with 16 bases between them. In nucleotides, the CDR3 is TGCGCCAGCAGCTTGCCTGGTGGAGGGCTGAACGAGCAGTACTTC. This codes for CASSLPGGGLNEQYF.

The sample holds a few counts of this clone. The chain is built from TRBV27 and TRBJ1-2, with 7 bases matching TRBD1. Per the germline V gene, CDR1 is MNHEY and CDR2 is SMNVEV (reference sequence). V lost 6 bases to trimming and J lost 6 bases; unmatched junction nucleotides: 7. The CDR3 is made up of 13 amino acids. The CDR3 loop is CASRWSRGDGYTF. The CDR3 DNA reads TGTGCCAGCAGATGGTCCAGGGGGGATGGCTACACCTTC.

J is TRBJ2-1 and V is TRBV18, with 10 bases aligning to TRBD2. The CDR3 runs 16 residues. V dropped 3 bases and J dropped 3; count of bases not matched to a gene: 5. Germline CDR1 and CDR2: KGHSH and LQKENI. The CDR3 bases are TGTGCCAGCTCACCGGTTAGCGGGGGGTTCTACAATGAGCAGTTCTTC. This sequence encodes CASSPVSGGFYNEQFF.

This clone was seen only once. The chain joins TRBV28 to TRBJ2-7; 8 nucleotides agree with TRBD2. The CDR3 has 13 residues. V trimming: 6 bases; J trimming: 4 bases; junction bases outside the gene matches: 5. CDR1 and CDR2 (germline): MDHEN, SYDVKM. CDR3 in amino acids: CASRGSGTYEQYF. DNA of the CDR3: TGTGCCAGCAGAGGTAGCGGGACTTACGAGCAGTACTTC.

There are a few counts of this clone. CDR3 region: CASSTRDRGRTEAFF. In DNA, the CDR3 is TGTGCCAGTAGTACCCGGGACAGGGGGCGGACTGAAGCTTTCTTT. V usage is TRBV19 and J usage is TRBJ1-1; TRBD1 matches 12 bases. This CDR3 is built from 15 residues. V gave up 4 bases and J gave up 5 bases; unmatched junction bases: 5. CDR1 is LNHDA and CDR2 is SQIVND in the germline V gene (reference sequence).

This clone was seen a handful of times. CDR3: CAISEGFYGYTF. The CDR3 DNA is TGTGCCATCAGTGAGGGATTCTATGGCTACACCTTC. The chain uses TRBV10-3 and TRBJ1-2; D call uncertain. The CDR3 runs 12 residues. Germline V gene lookup returns CDR1 ENHRY and CDR2 SYGVKD. Deletions cut 2 bases from V and 4 bases from J, with 5 bases between.

The chain carries TRBV19 and TRBJ2-7, with a tentative D call TRBD2 (7 bases). The CDR3 extends over 14 amino acids. Germline loops: CDR1 LNHDA, CDR2 SQIVND (reference sequence). V was pared by 4 bases and J by 2 bases, with 12 bases between. In DNA, the CDR3 is TGTGCCAGTAGTAGGGGGGGCCGGGCCTACGAGCAGTACTTC. Amino acid sequence: CASSRGGRAYEQYF. Filled out from reference TRBV19 and TRBJ2-7, the complete variable domain reads DGGITQSPKYLFRKEGQNVTLSCEQNLNHDAMYWYRQDPGQGLRLIYYSQIVNDFQKGDIAEGYSVSREKKESFPLTVTSAQKNPTAFYLCASSRGGRAYEQYFGPGTRLTVT.

In its sample, this clone was seen a few times. Other DNA sequences in the same sample also yield this CDR3. The gene calls are TRBV2 and TRBJ2-7; D not resolved. CDR3 size: 11 residues. V dropped 1 base and J dropped 4 bases, with 2 bases sitting between them. Germline V gene lookup returns CDR1 SNHLY and CDR2 FYNNEI. The CDR3 bases are TGTGCCAGCAGTGAAGGGTACGAGCAGTACTTC. Its protein product is CASSEGYEQYF.

This clone has a handful of counts. The chain employs TRBV18 and TRBJ1-5; D remains unclear. Germline CDR1 is KGHSH and CDR2 is LQKENI. V was pared by 8 bases and J by 3 bases, with 14 bases between. This CDR3 spans 14 amino acids. The CDR3 DNA reads as TGTGCCAGCCCCAAGGACGGCTACAATCAGCCCCAGCATTTT. Its protein is CASPKDGYNQPQHF.

The V call is TRBV19, the J call TRBJ2-1; possibly TRBD1 or TRBD2 for D (9 bases each). The V end lost 8 bases, the J end lost 4 bases, and 39 bases lay between the germline ends. Germline CDR1 reads LNHDA; CDR2 reads SQIVND (reference sequence). The CDR3 consists of 22 residues. CDR3 sequence: CASPDRGDSSGNQSNGYNEQFF. DNA for the CDR3: TGTGCCAGTCCCGACAGGGGGGACTCTAGCGGGAACCAGTCGAATGGGTACAATGAGCAGTTCTTC.

On this clone: Additional DNA sequences in this sample encode the identical CDR3. This chain connects TRBV5-5 to TRBJ2-7; D is unclear. V dropped 2 bases and J dropped 0 bases, with 9 bases sitting between them. The germline CDR1 and CDR2 sequences are SGHKS and YYEKEE (reference sequence). The CDR3 has 14 amino acids. The DNA of the CDR3 is TGTGCCAGCAGCTTAGGCACGGCCTCCTACGAGCAGTACTTC. This sequence encodes CASSLGTASYEQYF. The full variable domain, in which reference TRBV5-5 and TRBJ2-7 provide the parts outside the CDR3, is DAGVTQSPTHLIKTRGQQVTLRCSPISGHKSVSWYQQVLGQGPQFIFQYYEKEERGRGNFPDRFSARQFPNYSSELNVNALLLGDSALYLCASSLGTASYEQYFGPGTRLTVT.

This clone has a handful of counts. The chain carries TRBV4-2 and TRBJ1-5; D gene uncertain. The CDR3 is 15 amino acids. Trimming removed 1 base from V and 2 bases from J, with 9 bases in between. Germline V gene sequence: CDR1 LGHNA, CDR2 YNFKEQ. The CDR3 protein is CASSQVRMGNQPQHF. The CDR3 DNA reads as TGTGCCAGCAGCCAAGTAAGGATGGGCAATCAGCCCCAGCATTTT.

The rearrangement uses TRBV5-4 and TRBJ2-7; tentatively, D is TRBD2 (6 bases). There are 13 residues in the CDR3. V lost 3 bases to trimming and J lost 4 bases, with 11 bases between them. CDR1 SGHNT and CDR2 YYREEE come from the germline V gene (reference sequence). DNA of the CDR3: TGTGCCAGCAGCTCGGGACTGGCTTACGAGCAGTACTTC. Translation: CASSSGLAYEQYF.

This clone was seen a handful of times. The rearrangement links TRBV7-3 to TRBJ2-7; 7 bases match TRBD1. The germline V gene has CDR1 SGHTA and CDR2 FQGTGA. The V gene end was trimmed by 8 bases and the J gene end by 3 bases; junction bases not matched to a gene: 10. The CDR3 has 14 amino acids. CDR3 protein: CASGTGTESYEQYF. For the CDR3, the DNA is TGTGCCAGCGGCACCGGGACAGAGAGCTACGAGCAGTACTTC.

The chain recombines TRBV2 with TRBJ2-3; weak D call: TRBD2 (6 bases). Germline CDR1 SNHLY, CDR2 FYNNEI. V lost 6 bases and J 1 base, leaving 11 bases between the germline ends. The CDR3 is 14 residues long. CDR3 coding DNA: TGTGCCAGCAGGGTACTAGCTCGCACAGATACGCAGTATTTT. Protein: CASRVLARTDTQYF.

V is TRBV9 and J is TRBJ2-2; 10 bases match TRBD1. From germline, CDR1 is SGDLS and CDR2 YYNGEE. CDR3 size: 14 residues. J lost 6 bases, V lost 3 bases, and 2 bases had no gene match. The CDR3 sequence: CASSGDRGSGELFF. The DNA for the CDR3 is TGTGCCAGCAGCGGGGACAGGGGTTCCGGGGAGCTGTTTTTT.

V gene TRBV9 combines with J gene TRBJ2-3, with 9 bases lining up with TRBD1. Germline V gene sequence: CDR1 SGDLS, CDR2 YYNGEE. V gave up 2 bases and J gave up 5 bases; unmatched junction bases: 3. The CDR3 is made up of 14 amino acids. CDR3: CASSVGQGLDTQYF. In nucleotides, the CDR3 is TGTGCCAGCAGCGTGGGACAGGGATTAGATACGCAGTATTTT.